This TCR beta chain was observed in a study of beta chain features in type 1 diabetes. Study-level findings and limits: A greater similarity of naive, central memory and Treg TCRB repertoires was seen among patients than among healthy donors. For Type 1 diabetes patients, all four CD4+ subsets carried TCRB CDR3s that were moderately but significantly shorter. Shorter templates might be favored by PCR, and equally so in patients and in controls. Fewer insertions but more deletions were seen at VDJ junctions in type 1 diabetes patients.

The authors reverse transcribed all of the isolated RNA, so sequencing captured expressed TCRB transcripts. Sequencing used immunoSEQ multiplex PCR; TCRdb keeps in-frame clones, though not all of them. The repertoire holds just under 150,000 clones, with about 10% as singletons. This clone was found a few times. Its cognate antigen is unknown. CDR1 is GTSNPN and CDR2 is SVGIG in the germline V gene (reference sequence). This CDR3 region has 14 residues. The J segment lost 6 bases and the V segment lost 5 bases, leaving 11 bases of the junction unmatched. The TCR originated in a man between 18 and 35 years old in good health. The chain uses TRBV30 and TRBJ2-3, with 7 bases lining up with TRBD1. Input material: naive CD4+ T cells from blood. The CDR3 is CAWGTGVAPDTQYF. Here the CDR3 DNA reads TGTGCCTGGGGTACAGGGGTAGCGCCCGATACGCAGTATTTT. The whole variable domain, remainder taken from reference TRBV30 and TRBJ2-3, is SQTIHQWPATLVQPVGSPLSLECTVEGTSNPNLYWYRQAAGRGLQLLFYSVGIGQISSEVPQNLSASRPQDRQFILSSKKLLLSDSGFYLCAWGTGVAPDTQYFGPGTRLTVL.